The 26 T cell receptor beta chains below all came from one sample that was sequenced in a study of shared clonotypes between healthy human individuals. Using immunoSEQ multiplex PCR, the repertoire was profiled, and TCRdb retains in-frame clones only, with some absent. The data hold around 2.5 million clones, with over 85% observed a single time. The sample comprised naive CD4+ T cells from PBMCs. Indicated subset: CD45RA+ positively selected. The receptors derive from a young man in good health. Some clones in this sample may be carry-over from other donors' samples.

The CDR3 DNA reads as TGTGCCAGCAGTTCGCCATTTGCGGGACAGACTAACTATGGCTACACCTTC. Its translation is CASSSPFAGQTNYGYTF. The chain combines TRBV28 with TRBJ1-2; 7 nucleotides match TRBD1. CDR3 length equals 17 residues. Germline-derived CDR1 and CDR2 are MDHEN and SYDVKM. After removal of 4 bases from V and 0 bases from J, the junction contained 11 bases not matched to a gene.

This chain connects TRBV5-4 to TRBJ2-7; D tentatively reads TRBD1 or TRBD2 (7 bases each). The CDR3 runs 14 residues. V was trimmed by 7 bases and J by 1 base, leaving 15 bases between them. Germline CDR1 is SGHNT and CDR2 is YYREEE (reference sequence). The CDR3 reads CASVQGGTSYEQYF. The DNA for the CDR3 is TGTGCCAGCGTCCAGGGGGGGACTTCCTACGAGCAGTACTTC. Drawing the rest from reference TRBV5-4 and TRBJ2-7, the complete variable domain is ETGVTQSPTHLIKTRGQQVTLRCSSQSGHNTVSWYQQALGQGPQFIFQYYREEENGRGNFPPRFSGLQFPNYSSELNVNALELDDSALYLCASVQGGTSYEQYFGPGTRLTVT.

The V gene is TRBV5-6, the J gene TRBJ2-7; 7 nucleotides agree with TRBD2. The CDR3 has 15 residues. The V and J ends lost 1 base and 3 bases, in that order; junction bases with no gene match: 7. The germline CDR1 and CDR2 sequences are SGHDT and YYEEEE. The CDR3 here is CASSLYRLADYEQYF. The CDR3 DNA is TGTGCCAGCAGCTTGTACCGACTAGCCGACTACGAGCAGTACTTC.

This clone was detected only once. The chain recombines TRBV19 with TRBJ2-7; the match to TRBD2 covers 9 bases. This CDR3 is 15 amino acids long. Trimming at V came to 2 bases and at J to 2 bases, leaving 4 bases not matched to a gene. Germline V gene sequence: CDR1 LNHDA, CDR2 SQIVND (reference sequence). The CDR3 bases are TGTGCCAGTAGTATACAGCAGCGGGGGGCCTACGAGCAGTACTTC. It codes for CASSIQQRGAYEQYF.

This clone was counted a single time. The chain uses TRBV5-4 and TRBJ2-1, with 11 bases aligning to TRBD2. Germline trimming cut 4 bases from V and 2 bases from J; bases unmatched to any gene: 11. Germline V gene lookup returns CDR1 SGHNT and CDR2 YYREEE (reference sequence). The CDR3 is 18 residues long. The CDR3 loop reads CASSGTSGPLTAYNEQFF. DNA for the CDR3: TGTGCCAGCAGCGGGACTAGCGGCCCCCTAACGGCCTACAATGAGCAGTTCTTC.

This clone was picked up one time. V gene TRBV28 combines with J gene TRBJ1-1; 7 bases align to TRBD1. The germline gives CDR1 MDHEN, CDR2 SYDVKM. With 8 bases clipped from V and 5 bases from J, the junction kept 8 bases outside the gene matches. The CDR3 sequence is 13 residues long. The CDR3 here is CASRTAGGTEAFF. CDR3 DNA sequence: TGTGCCAGCCGAACGGCAGGGGGTACTGAAGCTTTCTTT.

The chain recombines TRBV6-5 with TRBJ2-7; the match to TRBD2 covers 7 bases. The CDR3 runs to 13 residues. Germline CDR1 reads MNHEY; CDR2 reads SVGAGI. V lost 6 bases and J lost 3; bases outside the gene matches: 5. The CDR3, as DNA: TGTGCCAGCAGCAGATCTAGCGGCTACGAGCAGTACTTC. It specifies CASSRSSGYEQYF.

This chain joins TRBV5-1 and TRBJ1-2; 7 bases agree with TRBD1. J lost 5 bases, V lost 3 bases, and 10 bases had no gene match. This CDR3 comprises 15 residues. CDR1 and CDR2 from the germline V gene are SGHRS and YFSETQ. The DNA for the CDR3 is TGCGCCAGCAGCTCCACAGGGACAGTCCGTTATGGCTACACCTTC. The encoded protein is CASSSTGTVRYGYTF.

This chain uses TRBV5-1 with TRBJ1-2; D call uncertain. The CDR3 sequence is 14 residues long. Germline CDR1 is SGHRS and CDR2 is YFSETQ. Trimming took off 0 bases at V and 7 bases at J, with 13 bases between the two ends. CDR3 sequence: CASSLVGSERGYTF. The CDR3 DNA follows: TGCGCCAGCAGCTTGGTGGGATCGGAGCGTGGCTACACCTTC. The entire variable domain, with the rest obtained from reference TRBV5-1 and TRBJ1-2, is as follows: KAGVTQTPRYLIKTRGQQVTLSCSPISGHRSVSWYQQTPGQGLQFLFEYFSETQRNKGNFPGRFSGRQFSNSRSEMNVSTLELGDSALYLCASSLVGSERGYTFGSGTRLTVV.

The rearrangement links TRBV19 to TRBJ2-5; tentatively, D is TRBD2 (5 bases). Germline loops: CDR1 LNHDA, CDR2 SQIVND (reference sequence). The CDR3 length is 13 residues. The V end lost 5 bases, the J end lost 2 bases, and 9 bases lay between the germline ends. The CDR3 bases are TGTGCCAGTAGTCTGTCGGGGCAAGAGACCCAGTACTTC. Translated: CASSLSGQETQYF.

The V gene is TRBV29-1, the J gene TRBJ2-1, with D perhaps matching TRBD2 (6 bases). The CDR3 consists of 16 residues. Trimming cost V 2 bases and J 0 bases, with 14 bases left between them. The germline CDR1 and CDR2 sequences are SQVTM and ANQGSEA. The CDR3: CSVEIGDSSSYNEQFF. The CDR3 DNA reads TGCAGCGTTGAAATTGGGGACTCGAGCTCCTACAATGAGCAGTTCTTC.

The V and J genes are TRBV18 and TRBJ2-5; possibly TRBD2 for D (5 bases). This CDR3 region has 12 residues. V shed 6 bases and J shed 2 bases, with 7 bases lying between them. From germline, CDR1 is KGHSH and CDR2 LQKENI. The CDR3 region has the DNA TGTGCCAGCTCGGACTGGCAAGAGACCCAGTACTTC. Translation gives CASSDWQETQYF.

This rearrangement joins TRBV29-1 to TRBJ2-7, with D possibly being TRBD1 or TRBD2 (5 bases each). V was pared by 6 bases and J by 4 bases, with 13 bases between. This CDR3 spans 12 amino acids. Germline V lookup: CDR1 SQVTM, CDR2 ANQGSEA. The CDR3 region has the DNA TGCAGCGTCGGGACGACCCTTTACGAGCAGTACTTC. Its protein product is CSVGTTLYEQYF.

The V gene is TRBV21-1, the J gene TRBJ1-5; the DNA was not used to check the table's D call, TRBD1. TRBV21-1 is a documented pseudogene. This CDR3 has 17 residues. CDR3 protein: CASSEWDRDKGNQPQHF. The CDR3 DNA reads as TGTGCCAGCAGCGAGTGGGACAGGGACAAAGGCAATCAGCCCCAGCATTTT.

Here the CDR3 DNA reads TGTGCCAGCAGTTTAGTGGGGGGTGGTAATCAGCCCCAGCATTTT. This sequence encodes CASSLVGGGNQPQHF. The chain couples TRBV28 to TRBJ1-5; TRBD1 is a possible D gene (5 bases). CDR1 and CDR2 from the germline V gene are MDHEN and SYDVKM. The CDR3 consists of 15 residues. V lost 2 bases and J lost 4, with 12 bases in between.

This chain uses TRBV28 with TRBJ2-7; the match to TRBD2 covers 10 bases. This CDR3 contains 15 residues. Germline CDR1 MDHEN, CDR2 SYDVKM. After removal of 8 bases from V and 6 bases from J, the junction contained 13 bases not matched to a gene. CDR3 sequence: CASSTLSGRHGEQYF. For the CDR3, the DNA is TGTGCCAGCTCCACGCTTAGCGGGAGGCATGGCGAGCAGTACTTC.

This chain connects TRBV5-1 to TRBJ2-2; D gene uncertain. V was clipped by 0 bases and J by 3 bases, with 12 bases between them. Germline-derived CDR1 and CDR2 are SGHRS and YFSETQ. The length of the CDR3 is 16 residues. The chain's CDR3 is CASSLVSLPDTGELFF. CDR3 DNA: TGCGCCAGCAGCTTGGTTAGCTTGCCCGACACCGGGGAGCTGTTTTTT. The complete variable domain, with remaining parts taken from reference TRBV5-1 and TRBJ2-2, reads KAGVTQTPRYLIKTRGQQVTLSCSPISGHRSVSWYQQTPGQGLQFLFEYFSETQRNKGNFPGRFSGRQFSNSRSEMNVSTLELGDSALYLCASSLVSLPDTGELFFGEGSRLTVL.

The V and J genes are TRBV6-1 and TRBJ2-2; tentative D call: TRBD1 (5 bases). V lost 9 bases to trimming and J lost 0 bases, with 14 bases between them. The CDR3 extends over 15 amino acids. The germline V gene encodes CDR1 MNHNS and CDR2 SASEGT. The CDR3 spells CASLLGVPNTGELFF. In DNA form, the CDR3 reads TGTGCCAGTCTCCTAGGGGTGCCGAACACCGGGGAGCTGTTTTTT.

The chain links TRBV4-2 to TRBJ2-3, with a possible D match to TRBD2 (6 bases). With 8 bases removed from V and 4 bases from J, the gap between germline ends came to 16 bases. CDR3 length: 14 amino acids. Looked up from germline, CDR1 is LGHNA and CDR2 is YNFKEQ. CDR3 region: CASSGLGSSDTQYF. The DNA for the CDR3 is TGTGCCAGCTCCGGCCTCGGGAGTTCAGATACGCAGTATTTT.

The chain uses TRBV28 and TRBJ2-1; 8 nucleotides match TRBD1. Trimming cost V 5 bases and J 7 bases; bases outside gene matches: 10. Germline assignment: CDR1 MDHEN and CDR2 SYDVKM. The CDR3 is 15 residues long. In DNA form, the CDR3 reads TGTGCCAGCAGTCTCCCCACAGGGGGTCAGAATGAGCAGTTCTTC. It encodes CASSLPTGGQNEQFF.

The genes are TRBV29-1 and TRBJ1-1, with D tentatively TRBD1 (6 bases). Germline CDR1 and CDR2: SQVTM and ANQGSEA. Trimming pared 6 bases from V and 2 bases from J, leaving 10 bases between. This CDR3 comprises 12 residues. As DNA, the CDR3 is TGCAGCGTCCGCGGGACAAACACTGAAGCTTTCTTT. The encoded protein is CSVRGTNTEAFF.

A few counts support this clone. This same CDR3 is encoded by further DNA sequences in the sample. The V call is TRBV7-8, the J call TRBJ2-7; 11 bases are shared with TRBD2. Trimming took 1 base from V and 4 from J; bases not matched to a gene: 3. There are 15 residues in the CDR3. Germline-derived CDR1 and CDR2 are SGHVS and FQNEAQ. The CDR3 DNA reads as TGTGCCAGCAGCTTAGGAACTAGCGGGAGTTACGAGCAGTACTTC. As protein: CASSLGTSGSYEQYF.

This rearrangement joins TRBV7-3 to TRBJ2-7, with 8 nucleotides matching TRBD2. The CDR3 has 15 residues. CDR1 and CDR2 from the germline V gene are SGHTA and FQGTGA. The V and J ends lost 5 bases and 2 bases, in that order; junction bases with no gene match: 8. CDR3 in amino acids: CASSLQKAGAYEQYF. In DNA, the CDR3 is TGTGCCAGCAGCCTTCAAAAAGCGGGAGCCTACGAGCAGTACTTC. Together with reference TRBV7-3 and TRBJ2-7, the CDR3 gives the full variable domain: GAGVSQTPSNKVTEKGKYVELRCDPISGHTALYWYRQSLGQGPEFLIYFQGTGAADDSGLPNDRFFAVRPEGSVSTLKIQRTERGDSAVYLCASSLQKAGAYEQYFGPGTRLTVT.

The chain employs TRBV9 and TRBJ2-7, with 7 bases lining up with TRBD2. This CDR3 has 15 amino acids. V lost 1 base to trimming and J lost 3 bases; unmatched junction nucleotides: 7. Per germline, CDR1 SGDLS and CDR2 YYNGEE. The CDR3 region is CASSVMGGLNYEQYF. The CDR3, as DNA: TGTGCCAGCAGCGTAATGGGGGGGTTGAACTACGAGCAGTACTTC. Full variable domain (missing parts from reference TRBV9 and TRBJ2-7): DSGVTQTPKHLITATGQRVTLRCSPRSGDLSVYWYQQSLDQGLQFLIQYYNGEERAKGNILERFSAQQFPDLHSELNLSSLELGDSALYFCASSVMGGLNYEQYFGPGTRLTVT.

This clone was detected only once. The chain carries TRBV29-1 and TRBJ2-7; TRBD2 aligns across 13 bases. The V gene end was trimmed by 8 bases and the J gene end by 4 bases; junction bases not matched to a gene: 5. From germline, CDR1 is SQVTM and CDR2 ANQGSEA. This CDR3 is 13 amino acids long. The CDR3 DNA follows: TGCAGCCCATGGACTAGCGGGAGTTACGAGCAGTACTTC. This sequence encodes CSPWTSGSYEQYF.

This rearrangement joins TRBV4-1 to TRBJ1-1; 7 bases are shared with TRBD1. Germline loops: CDR1 MGHRA, CDR2 YSYEKL. V trimming: 2 bases; J trimming: 11 bases; junction bases outside the gene matches: 11. This CDR3 region has 14 residues. CDR3 sequence: CASSQYRGALGAFF. The CDR3 DNA reads as TGCGCCAGCAGCCAATACAGGGGTGCCCTAGGCGCTTTCTTT.